This TCR beta chain was retrieved from a study of T cells in Graves' hyperthyroidism and ophthalmopathy. On the study more broadly: Peripheral blood was collected at initial diagnosis, before any treatment.

Comment on this clonotype: The target antigen is unknown.

The TCR beta CDR3 regions underwent amplification using RNA transcripts as the source. Researchers ran a first-round RT-PCR on the TCR CDR3 using the HTBI primer set. Each CDR3 protein is one row after TCRdb ran MiXCR on the multiplex PCR reads. The sample lists 400,000 or so distinct CDR3 sequences, over 13% occurring once. Overall study findings and caveats: The model's output predicted ophthalmopathy at a median of approximately 6.5 months prior to onset.

The specimen was blood. The source of this sequence is a man over 45 with Graves' ophthalmopathy.

The CDR3 region has the DNA TGTGCCAGCAGTAACAAGAACAGGGATTACACCTTC. Encoded protein: CASSNKNRDYTF. This chain joins TRBV25-1 and TRBJ1-2; perhaps TRBD1 as D (6 bases). Trimming left V 5 bases short and J 11 bases short, with 15 bases between. Germline V CDR1 and CDR2: MGHDK, SYGVNS. This CDR3 region has 12 residues.